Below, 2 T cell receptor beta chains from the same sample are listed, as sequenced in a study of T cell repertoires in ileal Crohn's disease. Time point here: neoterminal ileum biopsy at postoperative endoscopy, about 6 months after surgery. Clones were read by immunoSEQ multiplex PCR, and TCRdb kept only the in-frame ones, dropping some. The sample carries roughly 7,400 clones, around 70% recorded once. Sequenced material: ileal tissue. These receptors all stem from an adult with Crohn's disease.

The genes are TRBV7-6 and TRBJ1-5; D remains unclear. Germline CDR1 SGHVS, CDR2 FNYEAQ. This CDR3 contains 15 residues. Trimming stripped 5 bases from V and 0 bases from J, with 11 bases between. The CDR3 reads CASSTDPYSNQPQHF. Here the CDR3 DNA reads TGTGCCAGCAGCACAGACCCGTATAGCAATCAGCCCCAGCATTTT.

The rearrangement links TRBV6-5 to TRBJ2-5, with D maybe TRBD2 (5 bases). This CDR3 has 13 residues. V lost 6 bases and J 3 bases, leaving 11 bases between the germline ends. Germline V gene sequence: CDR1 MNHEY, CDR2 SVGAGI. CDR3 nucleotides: TGTGCCAGCAGCCAACAGCGGAAAGAGACCCAGTACTTC. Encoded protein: CASSQQRKETQYF.